This passage covers 25 T cell receptor beta chains from one sample sequenced in a study of regulatory T cells in long-lasting Graves disease. Arm-PCR of CDR3 regions with iRepertoire HTBI primers generated TCR beta libraries. TCRdb passed the multiplex PCR reads through MiXCR, listing each CDR3 protein once. The table lists 550,000 or so distinct CDR3 sequences, approximately 12% of them singletons. Time point: newly diagnosed GD, antithyroid drugs for less than 3 months. The TCR library was made from RNA extracted from PBMCs. The sample was also linked to a second study, of T cells in Graves' hyperthyroidism and ophthalmopathy.

Sequencing used peripheral blood mononuclear cells (PBMCs), obtained at new diagnosis, from a patient treated with antithyroid drugs. Receptors originate from a woman younger than 45 with Graves disease.

This clonotype was detected only a few times. Sequence at one end of the junction differs from germline and may be a read error. The chain uses TRBV7-9 and TRBJ1-1; no firm D call. Germline V gives CDR1 SEHNR, CDR2 FQNEAQ (reference sequence). The CDR3 loop spans 15 amino acids. CDR3 residues: CASSLPSTRHTEAFF. For the CDR3, the DNA is TGCGCCAGCAGCCTACCGTCGACAAGACACACTGAAGCTTTCTTT.

The J gene is TRBJ2-4, the V gene TRBV19; 8 bases align to TRBD2. The V segment lost 5 bases and the J segment 8 bases; nucleotides outside the gene matches: 14. Germline assignment: CDR1 LNHDA and CDR2 SQIVND (reference sequence). The CDR3 totals 16 residues. The DNA for the CDR3 is TGTGCCAGTAGTCTCCCTTCCGGGACTAGGCCCGACATTCAGTACTTC. Residues: CASSLPSGTRPDIQYF.

Many counts were recorded for this clonotype. The V gene is TRBV7-2, the J gene TRBJ2-7; 9 bases map to TRBD1. The trim removed 5 bases at V and 4 bases at J, leaving 15 bases unmatched. Germline CDR1 and CDR2: SGHTA and FQGNSA. The CDR3 has 17 residues. CDR3 residues: CASSARFSGTGLYEQYF. The CDR3 nucleotides are TGTGCCAGCAGCGCCCGCTTTTCCGGGACAGGGCTGTACGAGCAGTACTTC.

The chain couples TRBV15 to TRBJ2-7; TRBD2 aligns across 11 bases. The germline V gene encodes CDR1 LNHNV and CDR2 YYDKDF (reference sequence). The CDR3 totals 14 residues. Germline trimming cut 5 bases from V and 6 bases from J; bases unmatched to any gene: 6. As DNA, the CDR3 is TGTGCCACCAGCTTAGAACTAGCGGGAGTCGAGCAGTACTTC. Its translation is CATSLELAGVEQYF.

This clonotype was seen many times. The chain uses TRBV6-5 and TRBJ2-3, with 7 nucleotides matching TRBD1. Trimming cost V 4 bases and J 6 bases; bases outside gene matches: 10. The germline CDR1 and CDR2 sequences are MNHEY and SVGAGI. The CDR3 loop spans 15 amino acids. The chain's CDR3 is CASSWETGNLDTQYF. As DNA, the CDR3 is TGTGCCAGCAGTTGGGAGACAGGGAATTTGGATACGCAGTATTTT.

This chain connects TRBV28 to TRBJ1-2, with 9 positions matching TRBD1. This CDR3 region has 15 residues. The trim removed 2 bases at V and 8 bases at J, leaving 9 bases unmatched. The germline V gene encodes CDR1 MDHEN and CDR2 SYDVKM. This CDR3 is CASSLGGTGMQGYTF. The CDR3 DNA reads TGTGCCAGCAGTTTAGGTGGGACAGGGATGCAGGGCTACACCTTC.

This clonotype was counted ten times or more. V and J are TRBV7-9 and TRBJ1-2, with 9 bases matching TRBD1. CDR1 is SEHNR and CDR2 is FQNEAQ in the germline V gene (reference sequence). V was clipped by 6 bases and J by 8 bases; unmatched bases: 7. The CDR3 totals 13 residues. CDR3 DNA sequence: TGTGCCAGCAGTCTCGGACAGGGGCGAGGCTACACCTTC. It encodes CASSLGQGRGYTF.

Ten or more counts support this clonotype. The genes are TRBV2 and TRBJ1-5, with D tentatively TRBD1 (5 bases). V lost 2 bases and J lost 2, with 10 bases in between. Germline V gene lookup returns CDR1 SNHLY and CDR2 FYNNEI. This CDR3 comprises 15 residues. CDR3 DNA: TGTGCCAGCAGTGAAAACCGGGGACGCAATCAGCCCCAGCATTTT. Amino acids: CASSENRGRNQPQHF. The variable domain in full, completed from reference TRBV2 and TRBJ1-5, reads EPEVTQTPSHQVTQMGQEVILRCVPISNHLYFYWYRQILGQKVEFLVSFYNNEISEKSEIFDDQFSVERPDGSNFTLKIRSTKLEDSAMYFCASSENRGRNQPQHFGDGTRLSIL.

This clonotype appeared a few times. This rearrangement joins TRBV6-1 to TRBJ1-5, with 8 bases identical to TRBD1. V lost 6 bases, J lost 1 base, and 8 bases stayed unmatched. The germline V gene has CDR1 MNHNS and CDR2 SASEGT. The CDR3 has 16 amino acids. The CDR3 protein is CASSPTGGGSNQPQHF. CDR3 DNA: TGTGCCAGCAGCCCAACAGGGGGGGGAAGCAATCAGCCCCAGCATTTT.

This clonotype has ten or more counts. This chain uses TRBV6-1 with TRBJ2-5, with no clear D. Trimming took 5 bases from V and 7 from J, leaving 17 bases between them. The CDR3 extends over 14 amino acids. The V gene's germline CDR1 is MNHNS and CDR2 SASEGT. Here the CDR3 DNA reads TGTGCCAGCAGTCCGTACCCTTTTCGACGGACCCAGTACTTC. Residues: CASSPYPFRRTQYF.

This clonotype was seen ten or more times. This chain connects TRBV18 to TRBJ2-1; 9 bases fit TRBD2. The CDR3 has 17 amino acids. The germline CDR1 and CDR2 sequences are KGHSH and LQKENI. The V and J ends lost 3 bases and 4 bases, in that order; junction bases with no gene match: 10. As DNA, the CDR3 is TGTGCCAGCTCACCCCCGCTTAGCGGGAGTTTTTACAATGAGCAGTTCTTC. Translated: CASSPPLSGSFYNEQFF.

In regard to this clonotype: A much larger clone sits a single nucleotide away, making a read error possible. V and J are TRBV2 and TRBJ2-5; 7 nucleotides match TRBD1. Germline V gene data show CDR1 as SNHLY and CDR2 as FYNNEI. CDR3 length: 17 amino acids. J gave up 4 bases and V 8 bases, and 19 bases lay outside the gene matches. The CDR3 DNA follows: TGTGCCAGCGGGTCCAGACAGGGTCGTAAGGAAGGAGAGACCCAGTACTTC. Translated: CASGSRQGRKEGETQYF.

This clonotype was found many times. The rearrangement uses TRBV29-1 and TRBJ1-1; a possible D gene is TRBD1 (5 bases). The V gene lost 7 bases and the J gene lost 6 bases, with 12 bases spanning the gap. Germline V CDR1 and CDR2: SQVTM, ANQGSEA. This CDR3 has 11 residues. The CDR3 loop is CSGEGQSEAFF. The CDR3 DNA reads as TGCAGCGGCGAGGGGCAGTCTGAAGCTTTCTTT.

This clonotype was detected a few times. The gene calls are TRBV7-2 and TRBJ1-1; D is undetermined. Germline assignment: CDR1 SGHTA and CDR2 FQGNSA. The CDR3 is 15 amino acids. Trimming removed 1 base from V and 0 bases from J, with 9 bases in between. The CDR3 sequence is CASSLESSLNTEAFF. The CDR3 region has the DNA TGTGCCAGCAGCTTAGAGTCCAGTCTGAACACTGAAGCTTTCTTT.

This clonotype was picked up many times. The genes are TRBV9 and TRBJ2-7, with a possible D match to TRBD2 (6 bases). The CDR3 sequence is 14 residues long. V was shortened by 3 bases and J by 3 bases, with 13 bases between the two germline ends. Germline V gene lookup returns CDR1 SGDLS and CDR2 YYNGEE. The chain's CDR3 is CASSAGDTVYEQYF. The CDR3 DNA is TGTGCCAGCAGCGCGGGAGACACCGTCTACGAGCAGTACTTC.

This clonotype was observed at least ten times. The chain uses TRBV7-2 and TRBJ2-7; 7 bases are a match to TRBD1. V was clipped by 3 bases and J by 5 bases; unmatched bases: 7. The CDR3 covers 14 residues. Germline V gene data show CDR1 as SGHTA and CDR2 as FQGNSA. CDR3 nucleotides: TGTGCCAGCAGCTTGGACAGGACCCTGAACGAGCAGTACTTC. This gives the protein CASSLDRTLNEQYF.

This chain joins TRBV20-1 and TRBJ2-1; perhaps TRBD2 as D (7 bases). The V and J ends lost 3 bases and 5 bases respectively, with 17 bases between them. Per germline, CDR1 DFQATT and CDR2 SNEGSKA (reference sequence). The CDR3 contains 15 residues. The CDR3 is CSASPGGGFHNEQFF. For the CDR3, the DNA is TGCAGTGCTAGTCCGGGGGGCGGCTTTCACAATGAGCAGTTCTTC.

This clonotype came up a few times. The chain employs TRBV12-3 or TRBV12-4 and TRBJ1-2; 10 nucleotides align to TRBD1. This CDR3 is built from 14 residues. Trimming at V came to 8 bases and at J to 5 bases, leaving 8 bases not matched to a gene. CDR3 sequence (DNA): TGTGCCAGCGGTTCCGGGACAGGGGTTTATGGCTACACCTTC. This encodes CASGSGTGVYGYTF.

This clonotype has a count of ten or more. CDR3 loop: CASSDRGQAATEAFF. The DNA for the CDR3 is TGTGCCAGTAGTGACCGAGGACAGGCGGCGACTGAAGCTTTCTTT. The chain employs TRBV19 and TRBJ1-1; 7 nucleotides match TRBD1. Trimming removed 5 bases from V and 5 bases from J; junction bases left unmatched: 11. The CDR3 spans 15 residues. The germline V gene encodes CDR1 LNHDA and CDR2 SQIVND (reference sequence).

This clonotype has at least ten counts. The rearrangement links TRBV7-9 to TRBJ2-3; TRBD2 aligns across 9 bases. J lost 7 bases, V lost 1 base, and 9 bases had no gene match. Germline V gene sequence: CDR1 SEHNR, CDR2 FQNEAQ (reference sequence). CDR3 length: 16 residues. The CDR3 spells CASSLEGGRALNTQYF. CDR3 bases: TGTGCCAGCAGCTTAGAAGGCGGGAGGGCCTTGAATACGCAGTATTTT.

The chain employs TRBV20-1 and TRBJ2-7; no reliable D call. CDR3 size: 11 residues. CDR1 is DFQATT and CDR2 is SNEGSKA in the germline V gene (reference sequence). V lost 2 bases and J 6 bases, leaving 8 bases between the germline ends. The chain's CDR3 is CSARRSSEQYF. The CDR3 DNA is TGCAGTGCTAGACGAAGCAGCGAGCAGTACTTC.

In its sample, this clonotype was seen many times. This rearrangement joins TRBV5-1 to TRBJ2-7; 12 bases fit TRBD1. The CDR3 totals 15 residues. CDR1 and CDR2 from the germline V gene are SGHRS and YFSETQ. Trimming took 5 bases from V and 5 from J; bases not matched to a gene: 8. The CDR3 loop is CASSNVGTGGDEQYF. The CDR3 nucleotides read TGCGCCAGCAGTAATGTGGGGACAGGGGGCGACGAGCAGTACTTC.

In its sample, this clonotype was seen many times. The chain combines TRBV12-3 or TRBV12-4 with TRBJ2-3; 10 bases align to TRBD2. The ends lost 5 bases at V and 5 bases at J; junction bases unmatched: 10. This CDR3 is built from 16 residues. The CDR3 DNA follows: TGTGCCAGCAGTAGACCCGGGACTAGCGTTAAAGATACGCAGTATTTT. It translates to CASSRPGTSVKDTQYF.

Ten or more counts support this clonotype. This chain joins TRBV2 and TRBJ2-7; no reliable D call. The CDR3 contains 14 residues. V was shortened by 3 bases and J by 2 bases, with 11 bases between the two germline ends. Looked up from germline, CDR1 is SNHLY and CDR2 is FYNNEI. The CDR3 spells CASSDAVFTYEQYF. The CDR3 DNA is TGTGCCAGCAGTGACGCGGTTTTCACCTACGAGCAGTACTTC.

V usage is TRBV4-3 and J usage is TRBJ2-1; no firm D call. Germline lookup yields CDR1 LGHNA and CDR2 YSLEER. This CDR3 is built from 15 residues. Trimming removed 0 bases from V and 1 base from J, with 7 bases in between. Here the CDR3 reads CASSQELASYNEQFF. The CDR3, as DNA: TGCGCCAGCAGCCAAGAGTTAGCATCCTACAATGAGCAGTTCTTC.